This is a list of T cell receptor beta chains from one sample in a study of monozygotic twins with inflammatory bowel disease. TCRdb re-called the 5' RACE reads, yielding one record per CDR3 amino acid sequence without DNA. Its table records under 350,000 distinct CDR3 sequences. The sequenced sample consisted of blood. All receptors derive from a human donor with ulcerative colitis or Crohn's disease, or a healthy co-twin of an affected twin (not recorded which). The CDR3 runs from the conserved cysteine through the conserved F or W. Each record gives: J gene, V gene, CDR3 protein.

j_gene: TRBJ1-1; v_gene: TRBV20-1; CDR3aa: CSATQGNMNTEAFF
j_gene: TRBJ1-5; v_gene: TRBV30; CDR3aa: CAWGGTAGQPQHF
j_gene: TRBJ2-7; v_gene: TRBV12-3/TRBV12-4; CDR3aa: CASSLTGEQYF
j_gene: TRBJ2-3; v_gene: TRBV4-3; CDR3aa: CASNQVPTSGGPTDTQYF
j_gene: TRBJ2-2; v_gene: TRBV10-3; CDR3aa: CAVNRGLGTGELFF
j_gene: TRBJ2-3; v_gene: TRBV29-1; CDR3aa: CSVDLGRPDTQYF
j_gene: TRBJ2-1; v_gene: TRBV5-3; CDR3aa: CARSLGRRSYNEQFF
j_gene: TRBJ2-6; v_gene: TRBV6-2/TRBV6-3; CDR3aa: CASRHTGFLSSGANVLTF
j_gene: TRBJ2-7; v_gene: TRBV6-2/TRBV6-3; CDR3aa: CASSYGAAYEQYF
j_gene: TRBJ1-5; v_gene: TRBV7-2; CDR3aa: CASSRSTNQPQHF
j_gene: TRBJ1-2; v_gene: TRBV7-2; CDR3aa: CASSLAIYTGYTF
j_gene: TRBJ2-3; v_gene: TRBV6-4; CDR3aa: CASSPGTGGSDTQYF
j_gene: TRBJ2-3; v_gene: TRBV3-1; CDR3aa: CASSSQGAADTQYF
j_gene: TRBJ2-1; v_gene: TRBV5-1; CDR3aa: CASSTDTGRNNEQFF
j_gene: TRBJ1-2; v_gene: TRBV20-1; CDR3aa: CSARLESGYGYTF
j_gene: TRBJ2-1; v_gene: TRBV18; CDR3aa: CASSPLGEQFF
j_gene: TRBJ2-3; v_gene: TRBV7-3; CDR3aa: CASSLLGGTPPDTQYF
j_gene: TRBJ1-3; v_gene: TRBV30; CDR3aa: CAWTVTGLGNTIYF
j_gene: TRBJ1-5; v_gene: TRBV6-1; CDR3aa: CASSEPGQFLSNQPQHF
j_gene: TRBJ2-7; v_gene: TRBV2; CDR3aa: CASSLRGGSPYEQYF
j_gene: TRBJ2-7; v_gene: TRBV20-1; CDR3aa: CSARSRGLFEQYF
j_gene: TRBJ2-1; v_gene: TRBV9; CDR3aa: CASSGGLRAEQFF
j_gene: TRBJ1-5; v_gene: TRBV27; CDR3aa: CASSSRGVLGNQPQHF
j_gene: TRBJ2-1; v_gene: TRBV29-1; CDR3aa: CSVGTKSSYNEQFF
j_gene: TRBJ1-2; v_gene: TRBV7-2; CDR3aa: CASSLTGGAYGYTF
j_gene: TRBJ2-1; v_gene: TRBV5-5; CDR3aa: CASSSYIQGVFHNEQFF
j_gene: TRBJ2-2; v_gene: TRBV5-1; CDR3aa: CASSPWGANTGELFF
j_gene: TRBJ2-7; v_gene: TRBV15; CDR3aa: CATSRDGAETYEQYF
j_gene: TRBJ1-1; v_gene: TRBV14; CDR3aa: CASSQAGMNTEAFF
j_gene: TRBJ2-7; v_gene: TRBV7-8; CDR3aa: CASSLKVAGGLDEQYF
j_gene: TRBJ1-5; v_gene: TRBV20-1; CDR3aa: CSAPKAAPTYSNQPQHF
j_gene: TRBJ2-3; v_gene: TRBV16; CDR3aa: CASSQTGFTDTQYF
j_gene: TRBJ2-7; v_gene: TRBV29-1; CDR3aa: CSVGSTVYEQYF
j_gene: TRBJ2-1; v_gene: TRBV20-1; CDR3aa: CSEQGNNEQFF
j_gene: TRBJ1-4; v_gene: TRBV30; CDR3aa: CAWSPDRVEKLFF
j_gene: TRBJ2-7; v_gene: TRBV6-2/TRBV6-3; CDR3aa: CASRRTGGGSYEQYF
j_gene: TRBJ1-4; v_gene: TRBV24-1; CDR3aa: CATSDGQVHNEKLFF
j_gene: TRBJ2-3; v_gene: TRBV24-1; CDR3aa: CATSDLLVSDTQYF
j_gene: TRBJ2-3; v_gene: TRBV20-1; CDR3aa: CSGTSDRAQYF
j_gene: TRBJ2-1; v_gene: TRBV19; CDR3aa: CASSIDLDVNEQFF
j_gene: TRBJ2-2; v_gene: TRBV12-3/TRBV12-4; CDR3aa: CASRYRAANTGELFF
j_gene: TRBJ2-2; v_gene: TRBV24-1; CDR3aa: CATAGTGELFF
j_gene: TRBJ2-1; v_gene: TRBV5-5; CDR3aa: CASSLVSTWTPLDNEQFF
j_gene: TRBJ2-7; v_gene: TRBV16; CDR3aa: CASSQSRRWQYF
j_gene: TRBJ2-7; v_gene: TRBV7-9; CDR3aa: CASSLESTYEQYF
j_gene: TRBJ2-2; v_gene: TRBV7-2; CDR3aa: CASRPDTMNTGELFF
j_gene: TRBJ2-7; v_gene: TRBV29-1; CDR3aa: CSVHRGSHEQYF
j_gene: TRBJ2-5; v_gene: TRBV18; CDR3aa: CASSPQGVETQYF
j_gene: TRBJ2-2; v_gene: TRBV5-1; CDR3aa: CASSSSGRINTGELFF
j_gene: TRBJ2-1; v_gene: TRBV7-8; CDR3aa: CASSLWGTHYNEQFF
j_gene: TRBJ2-4; v_gene: TRBV14; CDR3aa: CASSQGQAAKNIQYF
j_gene: TRBJ2-3; v_gene: TRBV27; CDR3aa: CASRQGSSTDTQYF
j_gene: TRBJ1-2; v_gene: TRBV4-1; CDR3aa: CASSGTGSFGYGYTF
j_gene: TRBJ2-3; v_gene: TRBV7-2; CDR3aa: CASSLAGSGRKPHTDTQYF
j_gene: TRBJ2-5; v_gene: TRBV5-1; CDR3aa: CASSFFGRGKTQYF
j_gene: TRBJ2-7; v_gene: TRBV20-1; CDR3aa: CSATLAGLTYEQYF
j_gene: TRBJ2-3; v_gene: TRBV11-3; CDR3aa: CASSSGPGDTQYF
j_gene: TRBJ2-5; v_gene: TRBV12-3/TRBV12-4; CDR3aa: CASSFGDRDQETQYF